This TCR beta chain stems from a study of CD8+ T cells in alopecia areata. Findings of the study overall: Especially in alopecia totalis/universalis, lesional scalp showed greater clonality than normal scalp did. Resident alphabeta T cells of normal skin are also sequenced in scalp samples. Tofacitinib produced a significant decrease in scalp clonality and in expanded CD8+ clones among the top 100. One nonresponder leaves baseline CD8+ expansion's link to response uncertain.

The authors extracted RNA and reverse transcribed it into cDNA as the sequencing template. Only in-frame clones appear in the TCRdb table, and some are missing; sequencing was by immunoSEQ multiplex PCR. Among 160,000 or so clones, 58% were seen once, and the ten largest hold under 20%. Treatment defined: oral pan-JAK inhibitor, 5-10 mg twice daily. CDR1 is SQVTM, CDR2 ANQGSEA, per germline. The CDR3 runs 13 residues. With 1 base removed from V and 2 bases from J, the gap between germline ends came to 7 bases. Of note for this clone: Antigen specificity is unknown.

J is TRBJ2-3 and V is TRBV29-1, with D hard to call. This material consisted of CD4+ T cells sorted from blood, taken at approximately week 56, from a patient treated with tofacitinib. The clonotype originates from a human donor with alopecia areata. The CDR3 here is CSVEVIPTDTQYF. As DNA, the CDR3 is TGCAGCGTTGAAGTGATTCCCACAGATACGCAGTATTTT.